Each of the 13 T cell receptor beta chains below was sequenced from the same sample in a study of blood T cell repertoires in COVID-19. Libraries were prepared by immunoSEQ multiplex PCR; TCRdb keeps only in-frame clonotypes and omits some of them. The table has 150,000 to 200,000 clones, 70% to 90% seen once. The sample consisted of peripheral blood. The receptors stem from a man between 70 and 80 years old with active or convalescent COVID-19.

DNA for the CDR3: TGTGCCAGCCAAGAGGGGACATCGCCTAATAGCAATCAGCCCCAGCATTTT. It specifies CASQEGTSPNSNQPQHF. The chain has TRBV5-8 and TRBJ1-5, with D possibly matching TRBD1 (6 bases). CDR3 size: 17 residues. V was shortened by 7 bases and J by 0 bases, with 20 bases between the two germline ends. The germline V gene has CDR1 SGHTS and CDR2 YDEGEE.

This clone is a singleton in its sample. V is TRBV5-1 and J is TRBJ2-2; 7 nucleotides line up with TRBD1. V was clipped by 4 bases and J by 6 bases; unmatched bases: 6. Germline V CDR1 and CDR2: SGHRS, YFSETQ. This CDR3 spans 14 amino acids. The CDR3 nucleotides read TGCGCCAGCAGCCCGGGACAGATCGCCGGGGAGCTGTTTTTT. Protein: CASSPGQIAGELFF.

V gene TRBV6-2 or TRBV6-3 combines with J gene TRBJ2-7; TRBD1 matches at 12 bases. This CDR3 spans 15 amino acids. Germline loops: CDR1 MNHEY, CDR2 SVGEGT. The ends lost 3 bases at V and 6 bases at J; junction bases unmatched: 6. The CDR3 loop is CASSYSGTGGFEQYF. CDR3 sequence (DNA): TGTGCCAGCAGTTATTCCGGGACAGGGGGCTTCGAGCAGTACTTC.

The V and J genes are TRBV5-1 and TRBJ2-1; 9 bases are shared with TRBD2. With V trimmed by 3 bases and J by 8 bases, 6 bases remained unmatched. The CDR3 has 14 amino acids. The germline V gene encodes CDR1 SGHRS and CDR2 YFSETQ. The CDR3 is CASSSGLAPHEQFF. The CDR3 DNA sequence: TGCGCCAGCAGCTCGGGACTAGCCCCGCATGAGCAGTTCTTC. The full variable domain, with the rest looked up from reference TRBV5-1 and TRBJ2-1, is KAGVTQTPRYLIKTRGQQVTLSCSPISGHRSVSWYQQTPGQGLQFLFEYFSETQRNKGNFPGRFSGRQFSNSRSEMNVSTLELGDSALYLCASSSGLAPHEQFFGPGTRLTVL.

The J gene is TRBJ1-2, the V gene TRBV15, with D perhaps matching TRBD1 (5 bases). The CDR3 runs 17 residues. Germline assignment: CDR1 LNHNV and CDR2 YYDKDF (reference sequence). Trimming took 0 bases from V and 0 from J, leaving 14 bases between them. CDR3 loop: CATSRDRVQGSNYGYTF. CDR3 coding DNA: TGTGCCACCAGCAGAGATCGGGTCCAGGGATCTAACTATGGCTACACCTTC.

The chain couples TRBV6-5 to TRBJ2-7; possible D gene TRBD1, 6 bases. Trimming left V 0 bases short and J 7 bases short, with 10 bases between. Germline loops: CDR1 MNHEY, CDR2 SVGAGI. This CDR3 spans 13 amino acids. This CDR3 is CASSYSGQSEQYF. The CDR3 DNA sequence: TGTGCCAGCAGTTACTCGGGACAATCGGAGCAGTACTTC.

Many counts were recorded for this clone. CDR3 DNA sequence: TGTGCCAGCAGCTTGGAACATTCCAGCGATCAGCCCCAGCATTTT. Translation gives CASSLEHSSDQPQHF. The chain carries TRBV7-8 and TRBJ1-5; D is undetermined. The CDR3 consists of 15 residues. CDR1 and CDR2 from the germline V gene are SGHVS and FQNEAQ. Between the trimmed V and J ends, which lost 3 bases and 5 bases, there was a span of 14 bases.

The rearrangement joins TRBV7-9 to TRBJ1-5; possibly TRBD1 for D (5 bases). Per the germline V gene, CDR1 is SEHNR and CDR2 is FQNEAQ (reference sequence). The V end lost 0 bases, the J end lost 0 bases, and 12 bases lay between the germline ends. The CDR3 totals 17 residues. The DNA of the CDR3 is TGTGCCAGCAGCTTAGCGGGAATCAGGGATAGCAATCAGCCCCAGCATTTT. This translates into CASSLAGIRDSNQPQHF.

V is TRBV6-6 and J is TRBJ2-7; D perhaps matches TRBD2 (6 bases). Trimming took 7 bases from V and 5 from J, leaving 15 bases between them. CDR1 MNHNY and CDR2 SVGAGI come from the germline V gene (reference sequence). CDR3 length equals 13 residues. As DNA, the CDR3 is TGTGCCAGCAAGCCTACGGGAGTGGACGAGCAGTACTTC. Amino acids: CASKPTGVDEQYF.

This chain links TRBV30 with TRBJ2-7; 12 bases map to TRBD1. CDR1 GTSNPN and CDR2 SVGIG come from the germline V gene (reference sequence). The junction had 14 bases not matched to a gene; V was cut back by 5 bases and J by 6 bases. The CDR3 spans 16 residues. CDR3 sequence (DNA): TGTGCCTGGGGTACCACACCGGGACAGGGGGCAGGCGAGCAGTACTTC. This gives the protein CAWGTTPGQGAGEQYF.

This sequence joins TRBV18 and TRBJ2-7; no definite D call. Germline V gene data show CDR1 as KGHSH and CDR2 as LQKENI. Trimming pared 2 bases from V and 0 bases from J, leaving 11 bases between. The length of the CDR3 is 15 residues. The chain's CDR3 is CASSPAAVSSYEQYF. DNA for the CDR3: TGTGCCAGCTCACCAGCGGCAGTGAGCTCCTACGAGCAGTACTTC.

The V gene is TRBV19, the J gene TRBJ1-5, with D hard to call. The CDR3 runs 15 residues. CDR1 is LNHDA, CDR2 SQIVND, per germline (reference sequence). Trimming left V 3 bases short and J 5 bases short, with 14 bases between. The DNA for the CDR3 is TGTGCCAGTAGTATGAATCTGGCAGGCCATCAGCCCCAGCATTTT. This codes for CASSMNLAGHQPQHF.

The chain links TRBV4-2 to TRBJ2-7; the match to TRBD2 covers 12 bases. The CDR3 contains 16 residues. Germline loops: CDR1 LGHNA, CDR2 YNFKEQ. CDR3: CASSQGQGSRTSGVYV. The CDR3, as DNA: TGTGCCAGCAGCCAAGGACAGGGATCCAGGACTAGCGGGGTTTATGTC.